This T cell receptor (beta chain) was found in a study of blood T cells in healthy people across ages. Primers used in a second PCR of about 6 to 11 cycles were a sample-barcoded 5' primer and a J-beta primer mix. A 12-random-nucleotide template-switch adaptor tagged each cDNA molecule. CDR3-containing paired-end reads numbering at least 3 million came from each sample. One entry per CDR3 protein, called by TCRdb with MiXCR from the 5' RACE reads. Found here are about 680,000 distinct CDR3 sequences, 49% of them singletons; the top ten hold about 32%. Donors ranged from roughly 6 to 90 years old and were healthy Caucasians in Russia. As to this clonotype: The antigen is not known.

Overall study results and limits: Naive CD4+ cells and diversity were both higher in long-lived donors than in aged donors.

This receptor was taken from a woman aged 55-69 years in good health. The sequenced sample was blood.

CDR3 loop: CASREKASGLYNEQYF. Here the CDR3 DNA reads TGTGCCAGCAGAGAAAAGGCTAGCGGGCTCTACAATGAGCAGTACTTC. The chain recombines TRBV7-9 with TRBJ2-1; 8 nucleotides match TRBD2. The J call may be wrong; the DNA end is better matched by TRBJ2-7. The CDR3 runs to 16 residues. Germline-derived CDR1 and CDR2 are SEHNR and FQNEAQ (reference sequence).